This T cell receptor (beta chain) was sequenced for a study of T cell changes during pregnancy in multiple sclerosis (dated 2019 in TCRdb). About the investigation overall: In women with multiple sclerosis, the researchers looked at how the T cell repertoire shifted as pregnancy progressed.

CDR3 length: 15 amino acids, cysteine to phenylalanine. Kept here is only the CDR3 DNA, which spans 45 bases and is read in frame from base 1. The V and J ends are trimmed by 6 bases and 1 base, leaving 15 bases between them. CDR1 and CDR2 (MNHEY, SMNVEV) derive from the germline V gene (reference sequence). The method behind the library was the immunoSEQ multiplex PCR assay. Not all clones reach the TCRdb copy of this immuneACCESS table, which keeps in-frame sequences only. Checked studies attribute under half of the gap to unresolved V genes and leave the rest unexplained. The table for this sample lists about 73,000 clones; about 92% of them were counted only once. Less than 3.5% of the sample is held by the ten biggest clonotypes. For this clone: Which antigen it targets is not known. No much larger clonotype is one base removed from it; base qualities were not supplied.

The chain is encoded by TRBV27 joined to TRBJ1-1; no confident D gene assignment can be made. The material was peripheral blood, obtained in the third trimester of pregnancy. The source of this sequence is a female donor in good health, enrolled as a control in a pregnancy study. The DNA is TGTGCCAGCAGCCAATTAGTAAGCAAGAACACTGAAGCTTTCTTT. This encodes CASSQLVSKNTEAFF.